The clone carrying this TCR beta chain was observed a handful of times. Its antigen is unknown. This sample is drawn from a study of beta chain features in type 1 diabetes. Study at large: There was similarity between patients and healthy donors in age, gender and cell yields.

Since all of the isolated RNA was reverse transcribed, expressed TCRB transcripts were what got sequenced. The data were produced by immunoSEQ multiplex PCR, yet TCRdb's version contains in-frame clones alone and is incomplete. The sample includes approximately 140,000 clones, around 8.8% of them seen just once. Study results and limitations: Relative to healthy donors, patients appeared to have naive, central memory and Treg TCRB repertoires that were more similar. Moderate yet significant TCRB CDR3 shortening was seen in Type 1 diabetes patients in all four CD4+ subsets.

Specimen: central memory CD4+ T cells from blood. The receptor's source is a young man with type 1 diabetes.

The CDR3 protein is CASNRVPGGYTEAFF. DNA of the CDR3: TGCGCCAGCAACAGGGTCCCAGGGGGCTACACTGAAGCTTTCTTT. The V gene is TRBV5-1, the J gene TRBJ1-1; TRBD1 matches 8 bases. Germline trimming cut 6 bases from V and 3 bases from J; bases unmatched to any gene: 10. The CDR3 totals 15 residues. Germline assignment: CDR1 SGHRS and CDR2 YFSETQ.